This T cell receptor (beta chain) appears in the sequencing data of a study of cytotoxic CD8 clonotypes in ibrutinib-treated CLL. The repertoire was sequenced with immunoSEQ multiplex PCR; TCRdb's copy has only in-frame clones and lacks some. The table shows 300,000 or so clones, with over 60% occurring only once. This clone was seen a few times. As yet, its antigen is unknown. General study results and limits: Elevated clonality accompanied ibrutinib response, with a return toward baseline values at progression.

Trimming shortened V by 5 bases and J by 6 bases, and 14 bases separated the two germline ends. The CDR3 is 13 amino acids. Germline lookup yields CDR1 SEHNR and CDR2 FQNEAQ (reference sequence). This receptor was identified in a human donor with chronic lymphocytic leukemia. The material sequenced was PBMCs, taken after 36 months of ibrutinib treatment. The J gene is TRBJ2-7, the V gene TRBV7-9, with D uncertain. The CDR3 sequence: CASSPPRSPEQYF. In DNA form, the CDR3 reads TGTGCCAGCAGCCCCCCTAGGAGTCCCGAGCAGTACTTC.